This T cell receptor beta chain was sequenced for a study of cytomegalovirus exposure and HLA in healthy donors. Regarding the study as a whole: A later analysis, which compared TCR beta chains of equal frequency, found the HLA-associated ones more clonally expanded.

PCR amplification relied on 60 Vbeta primers (plus 13 Jbeta primers). Clones were read by immunoSEQ multiplex PCR, and TCRdb kept only the in-frame ones, dropping some. The repertoire shows 95,000 to 150,000 clones; the top ten hold roughly 3.5%. Turning to this clone: Its antigen remains unknown.

Nominal health characterized the donors when sampled, though unrecorded immune exposures were likely. With 10 bases removed from V and 5 bases from J, the gap between germline ends came to 20 bases. The length of the CDR3 is 14 residues. Looked up from germline, CDR1 is MNHNS and CDR2 is SASEGT. The chain is built from TRBV6-1 and TRBJ1-2; D is perhaps TRBD1 (6 bases). The clonotype originates from a man between 18 and 35 years old in good health and CMV-seronegative. The sample comprised PBMCs. CDR3 protein: CAISRDTAIYGYTF. CDR3 coding DNA: TGTGCCATTTCCCGGGACACAGCAATATATGGCTACACCTTC.